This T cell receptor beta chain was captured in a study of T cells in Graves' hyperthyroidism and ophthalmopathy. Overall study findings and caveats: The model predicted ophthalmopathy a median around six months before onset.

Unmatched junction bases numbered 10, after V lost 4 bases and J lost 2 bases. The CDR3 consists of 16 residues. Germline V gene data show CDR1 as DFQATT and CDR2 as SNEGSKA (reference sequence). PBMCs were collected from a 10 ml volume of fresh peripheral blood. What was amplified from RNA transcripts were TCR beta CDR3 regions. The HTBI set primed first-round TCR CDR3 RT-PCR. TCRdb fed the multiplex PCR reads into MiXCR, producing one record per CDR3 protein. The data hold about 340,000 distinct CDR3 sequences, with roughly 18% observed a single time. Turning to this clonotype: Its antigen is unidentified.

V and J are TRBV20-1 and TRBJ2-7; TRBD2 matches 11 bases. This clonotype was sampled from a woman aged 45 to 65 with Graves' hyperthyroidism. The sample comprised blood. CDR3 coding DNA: TGCAGTGCTACCCATTTCGGGACTAGCGGAACCTACGAGCAGTACTTC. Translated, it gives CSATHFGTSGTYEQYF.